Listed here are 19 T cell receptor beta chains from one sample, sequenced in a study of blood T cell repertoires in COVID-19 (TCRdb year 2020). The method behind the library was the immunoSEQ multiplex PCR assay. TCRdb stores this immuneACCESS table with in-frame sequences only. Part of the clones is absent; in the studies checked, under half of the shortfall reflects unresolved V genes, and no reason is known for the rest. For this sample the table gives about 300,000 clones, of which more than 75% were detected only once. The ten largest clones add up to 1% to 1.5% of the sample. Sequencing was done on a sample of peripheral blood. These receptors all stem from a man between 65 and 85 years old with acute or convalescent COVID-19.

The sample holds one count of this clone. The CDR3 nucleotides are TGTGCCAGCAGTTACTGGACTAGCGGAAACAATGAGCAGTTCTTC. It is translated as CASSYWTSGNNEQFF. This sequence joins TRBV6-5 and TRBJ2-1; 10 positions match TRBD2. Germline CDR1 MNHEY, CDR2 SVGAGI. Unmatched junction bases numbered 2, after V lost 1 base and J lost 5 bases. The CDR3 extends over 15 amino acids.

The chain carries TRBV18 and TRBJ2-1; 8 bases fit TRBD1. CDR1 KGHSH and CDR2 LQKENI come from the germline V gene. The CDR3 has 16 amino acids. V trimming: 2 bases; J trimming: 4 bases; junction bases outside the gene matches: 7. The CDR3 region has the DNA TGTGCCAGCTCACCAAGGACAGGGATGGGATACAATGAGCAGTTCTTC. This codes for CASSPRTGMGYNEQFF. Using reference TRBV18 and TRBJ2-1 for the parts outside the CDR3, the full variable domain is NAGVMQNPRHLVRRRGQEARLRCSPMKGHSHVYWYRQLPEEGLKFMVYLQKENIIDESGMPKERFSAEFPKEGPSILRIQQVVRGDSAAYFCASSPRTGMGYNEQFFGPGTRLTVL.

The genes are TRBV21-1 and TRBJ1-5. TRBV21-1 is flagged as a pseudogene. This CDR3 is built from 16 residues. The CDR3 coding sequence is TGTGCCAGCAGCCCCCGGAAGGAATTAGTGGAGCAGCCCCAGCATTTT. Amino acids: CASSPRKELVEQPQHF.

J is TRBJ2-7 and V is TRBV6-1; 12 nucleotides agree with TRBD1. V was clipped by 2 bases and J by 2 bases; unmatched bases: 4. There are 16 residues in the CDR3. Germline V gives CDR1 MNHNS, CDR2 SASEGT. The DNA of the CDR3 is TGTGCCAGCAGTGAATCGGGACAGGGGGCGGCCTACGAGCAGTACTTC. Amino acid sequence: CASSESGQGAAYEQYF.

The chain links TRBV7-2 to TRBJ1-6; TRBD1 might be the D (6 bases). From germline, CDR1 is SGHTA and CDR2 FQGNSA. CDR3 length equals 15 residues. V was clipped by 2 bases and J by 9 bases, with 14 bases between them. CDR3 protein: CASSLLGGGFSPLHF. The CDR3 DNA reads as TGTGCCAGCAGCTTATTGGGAGGGGGTTTTTCACCCCTCCACTTT.

V gene TRBV3-1 (or the pseudogene TRBV3-2) combines with J gene TRBJ1-6, with a tentative D call TRBD1 (6 bases). Per the germline V gene, CDR1 is LGHDT and CDR2 is YNNKEL (reference sequence). Trimming removed 4 bases at V and 7 bases at J, with 14 bases between. There are 15 residues in the CDR3. CDR3 DNA: TGTGCCAGCAGCCCTCGGACAGCTGTCAATTCACCCCTCCACTTT. Translation: CASSPRTAVNSPLHF.

The chain is built from TRBV29-1 and TRBJ2-5, with 11 bases aligning to TRBD1. CDR3 length: 15 residues. Trimming at V came to 4 bases and at J to 5 bases, leaving 9 bases not matched to a gene. Germline V gene sequence: CDR1 SQVTM, CDR2 ANQGSEA. Here the CDR3 reads CSVAWRDRGVETQYF. The CDR3 DNA reads TGCAGCGTTGCCTGGAGGGACAGGGGGGTTGAGACCCAGTACTTC.

The genes are TRBV9 and TRBJ2-1, with D possibly TRBD1 on 6 matching bases. Trimming removed 0 bases from V and 10 bases from J, with 20 bases in between. This CDR3 region has 16 residues. The germline V gene encodes CDR1 SGDLS and CDR2 YYNGEE. The CDR3 sequence is CASSVEAGDPRSEQFF. CDR3 coding DNA: TGTGCCAGCAGCGTAGAGGCAGGGGATCCCCGTAGCGAGCAGTTCTTC.

The genes are TRBV2 and TRBJ2-6, with 7 bases that match TRBD2. V was pared by 7 bases and J by 7 bases, with 10 bases of the junction left unmatched. The germline gives CDR1 SNHLY, CDR2 FYNNEI. CDR3 length: 15 residues. CDR3 nucleotides: TGTGCCAGCATCGACAACGGGGGGTTCGCCAACGTCCTGACTTTC. Translating it yields CASIDNGGFANVLTF.

The gene calls are TRBV5-5 and TRBJ2-5; TRBD1 might be the D (5 bases). This CDR3 has 14 amino acids. Per germline, CDR1 SGHKS and CDR2 YYEKEE (reference sequence). The V end lost 3 bases, the J end lost 5 bases, and 14 bases lay between the germline ends. The CDR3 bases are TGTGCCAGCAGCTGGACATCCCTGGGGGAGACCCAGTACTTC. Its protein is CASSWTSLGETQYF.

The chain uses TRBV9 and TRBJ2-2; TRBD2 matches 7 bases. The V gene end was trimmed by 0 bases and the J gene end by 5 bases; junction bases not matched to a gene: 10. Germline V gene sequence: CDR1 SGDLS, CDR2 YYNGEE. The CDR3 contains 17 residues. CDR3 protein: CASSVAPGRGLTGELFF. CDR3 bases: TGTGCCAGCAGCGTAGCCCCAGGGCGGGGGTTGACCGGGGAGCTGTTTTTT.

The chain carries TRBV3-1 (or the pseudogene TRBV3-2) and TRBJ1-5, with TRBD1 as a possible D gene (6 bases). CDR1 is LGHDT and CDR2 is YNNKEL in the germline V gene (reference sequence). CDR3 length: 13 amino acids. Trimming stripped 4 bases from V and 6 bases from J, with 10 bases between. CDR3 DNA sequence: TGTGCCAGCAGCCCCGTGGGGGCTCAGCCCCAGCATTTT. This translates into CASSPVGAQPQHF.

The V call is TRBV19, the J call TRBJ1-6; 9 bases are shared with TRBD1. The length of the CDR3 is 17 residues. Germline CDR1 reads LNHDA; CDR2 reads SQIVND (reference sequence). V gave up 6 bases and J gave up 8 bases; unmatched junction bases: 14. The CDR3 protein is CASRSGTGIFGDSPLHF. DNA of the CDR3: TGTGCCAGTAGAAGTGGGACAGGGATTTTTGGGGATTCACCCCTCCACTTT.

The CDR3: CASSPIAGGPGNEQFF. The CDR3 DNA is TGTGCCAGCTCACCCATCGCGGGGGGGCCGGGGAATGAGCAGTTCTTC. The chain joins TRBV18 to TRBJ2-1, with 9 bases that match TRBD2. This CDR3 spans 16 amino acids. Per germline, CDR1 KGHSH and CDR2 LQKENI. The V gene end was trimmed by 3 bases and the J gene end by 7 bases; junction bases not matched to a gene: 10.

On this clone itself: An end of the junction differs from the germline gene, which may be a read error. The chain carries TRBV7-8 and TRBJ1-1, with D unclear. The germline gives CDR1 SGHVS, CDR2 FQNEAQ. The CDR3 sequence is 14 residues long. The DNA for the CDR3 is TGTGCCAGCAGATTAGGAGCTTCGAACACTGAAGCTTTCTTT. Its protein product is CASRLGASNTEAFF.

V is TRBV29-1 and J is TRBJ2-5; D is perhaps TRBD2 (6 bases). The length of the CDR3 is 14 residues. Germline V gives CDR1 SQVTM, CDR2 ANQGSEA. V gave up 3 bases and J gave up 5 bases, with 16 bases separating them. DNA of the CDR3: TGCAGCGTTGATAGGGTGGGCGCGGGGGAGACCCAGTACTTC. Translated, it gives CSVDRVGAGETQYF.

The chain employs TRBV12-3 or TRBV12-4 and TRBJ2-1, with D perhaps TRBD1 (5 bases). Between the trimmed V and J ends, which lost 5 bases and 5 bases, there was a span of 7 bases. This CDR3 is 12 amino acids long. The CDR3: CASSAGHNEQFF. The CDR3 DNA reads TGTGCCAGCAGTGCAGGGCACAATGAGCAGTTCTTC.

Remarks on this clone: Other DNA sequences in the same sample also yield this CDR3. The CDR3 reads CASSWGLSSTDTQYF. CDR3 DNA sequence: TGTGCCAGCAGCTGGGGACTTTCCTCCACAGATACGCAGTATTTT. The chain couples TRBV5-6 to TRBJ2-3, with D tentatively TRBD2 (6 bases). This CDR3 contains 15 residues. V gave up 3 bases and J gave up 2 bases, with 13 bases separating them. Germline V gene sequence: CDR1 SGHDT, CDR2 YYEEEE.

The V call is TRBV18, the J call TRBJ1-1, with no clear D. Germline CDR1 and CDR2: KGHSH and LQKENI. V was clipped by 3 bases and J by 4 bases, with 12 bases between them. The CDR3 length is 14 residues. DNA of the CDR3: TGTGCCAGCTCACCGTCAGGAACCGGCACTGAAGCTTTCTTT. Its protein product is CASSPSGTGTEAFF.